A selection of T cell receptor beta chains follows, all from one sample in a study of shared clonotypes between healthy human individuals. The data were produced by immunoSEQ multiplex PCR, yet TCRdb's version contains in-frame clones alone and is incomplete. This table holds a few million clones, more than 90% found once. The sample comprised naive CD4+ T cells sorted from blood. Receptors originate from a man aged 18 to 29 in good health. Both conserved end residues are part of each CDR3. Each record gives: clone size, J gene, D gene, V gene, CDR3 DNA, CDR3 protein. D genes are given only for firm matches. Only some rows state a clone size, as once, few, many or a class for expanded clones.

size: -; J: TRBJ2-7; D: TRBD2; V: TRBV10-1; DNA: TGCGCCAGCACCAACGGACTAGGCGAGCAGTACTTC; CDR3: CASTNGLGEQYF
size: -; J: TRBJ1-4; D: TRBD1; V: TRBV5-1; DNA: TGCGCCAGCAGCGACCAGGGACAGGGGAAACTGTTTTTT; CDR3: CASSDQGQGKLFF
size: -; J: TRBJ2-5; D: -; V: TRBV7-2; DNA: TGTGCCAGCAGCTTGCGCGTGAACCAAGAGACCCAGTACTTC; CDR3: CASSLRVNQETQYF
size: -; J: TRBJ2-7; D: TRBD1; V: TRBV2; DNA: TGTGCCAGCAGTGAAGGTAGACAGGGGCCCTACGAGCAGTACTTC; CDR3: CASSEGRQGPYEQYF
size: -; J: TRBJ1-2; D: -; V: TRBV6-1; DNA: TGTGCCAGCAGTCAGCCACAGCGGCATGGCTACACCTTC; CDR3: CASSQPQRHGYTF
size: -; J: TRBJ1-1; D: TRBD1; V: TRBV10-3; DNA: TGTGCCATCAGTGTTGGGGGACAGATGAACACTGAAGCTTTCTTT; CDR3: CAISVGGQMNTEAFF
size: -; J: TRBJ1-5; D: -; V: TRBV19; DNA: TGTGCCAGTAGTATAGATTTGATCTCCGGGGATCAGCCCCAGCATTTT; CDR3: CASSIDLISGDQPQHF
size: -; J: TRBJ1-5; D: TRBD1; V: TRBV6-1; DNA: TGTGCCAGCCAGACAGGGGTTCAGCCCCAGCATTTT; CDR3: CASQTGVQPQHF
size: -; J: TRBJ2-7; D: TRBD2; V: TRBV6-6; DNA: TGTGCCAGCAGCCGCGGGGGTGTCATACCGGGGGAGTACTTC; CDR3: CASSRGGVIPGEYF
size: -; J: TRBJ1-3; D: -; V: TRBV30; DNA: TGTGCCTGGAGTCTTACGGGAAGGGGAAACACCATATATTTT; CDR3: CAWSLTGRGNTIYF
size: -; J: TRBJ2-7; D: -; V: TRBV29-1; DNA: TGCAGCGTTGCTGGGACGTTTGGATCCTACGAGCAGTACTTC; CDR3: CSVAGTFGSYEQYF
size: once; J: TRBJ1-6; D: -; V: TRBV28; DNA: TGTGCCAGCACCGCAGGGACACAAAATAATTCACCCCTCCACTTT; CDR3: CASTAGTQNNSPLHF
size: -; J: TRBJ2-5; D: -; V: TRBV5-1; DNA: TGCGCCAGCAGCTACCCCGGGACAAGGGGAATCTTTAGGGGCCAAGAGACCCAGTACTTC; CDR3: CASSYPGTRGIFRGQETQYF
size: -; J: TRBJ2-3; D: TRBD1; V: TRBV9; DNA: TGTGCCAGCAGCGTTGGACAGGGGGCGGGAGATACGCAGTATTTT; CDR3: CASSVGQGAGDTQYF
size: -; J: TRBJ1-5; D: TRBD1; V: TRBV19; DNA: TGTGCCAGCCCGACGGACAGGGGATTCTCTTTAGCCGAGAATCAGCCCCAGCATTTT; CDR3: CASPTDRGFSLAENQPQHF
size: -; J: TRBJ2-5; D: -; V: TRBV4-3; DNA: TGCGCCAGCAGCCAAGAGGGGACGGGCGGTAAGGAGACCCAGTACTTC; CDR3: CASSQEGTGGKETQYF
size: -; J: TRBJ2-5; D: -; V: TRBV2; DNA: TGTGCCAGCAGACCATGGGTTGACCAAGAGACCCAGTACTTC; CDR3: CASRPWVDQETQYF
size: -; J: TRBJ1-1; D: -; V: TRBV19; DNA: TGTGCCAGTAGTCCAGACAGCTATAACACTGAAGCTTTCTTT; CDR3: CASSPDSYNTEAFF
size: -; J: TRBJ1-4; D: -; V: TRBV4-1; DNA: TGCGCCAGCAGCCAAGCACAGGGTCCCATCCTGTTTTTT; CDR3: CASSQAQGPILFF
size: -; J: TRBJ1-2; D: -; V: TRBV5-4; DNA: TGTGCCAGCAGCAAGGGAGGGGGTGGCTACACCTTC; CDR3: CASSKGGGGYTF
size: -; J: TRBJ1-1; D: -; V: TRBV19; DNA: TGTGCCAGTAAGGGTTCGTTTCGGGGTCGGCGAGTGAACACTGAAGCTTTCTTT; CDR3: CASKGSFRGRRVNTEAFF
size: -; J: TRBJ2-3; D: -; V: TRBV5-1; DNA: TGCGCCAGCAGCTTGGGCGGAGCCACAGATACGCAGTATTTT; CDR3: CASSLGGATDTQYF
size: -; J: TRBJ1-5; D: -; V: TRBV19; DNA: TGTGCCAGCTACCCCAGGGGCGGTGGCAATCAGCCCCAGCATTTT; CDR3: CASYPRGGGNQPQHF
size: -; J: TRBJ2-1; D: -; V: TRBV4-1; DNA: TGCGCCAGCAGAACCGATCGTGGGGGGGCCGCTAACAATGAGCAGTTCTTC; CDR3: CASRTDRGGAANNEQFF
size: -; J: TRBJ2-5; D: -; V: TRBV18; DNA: TGTGCCAGCTCACAGGGGATCGAAGAGACCCAGTACTTC; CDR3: CASSQGIEETQYF
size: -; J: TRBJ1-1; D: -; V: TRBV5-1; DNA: TGCGCCAGCAGTTGGTCTATGAACACTGAAGCTTTCTTT; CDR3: CASSWSMNTEAFF
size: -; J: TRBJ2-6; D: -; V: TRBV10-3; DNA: TGTGCCATCAGTGAGTCGCCCGAAGCTGGGGCCAACGTCCTGACTTTC; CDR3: CAISESPEAGANVLTF
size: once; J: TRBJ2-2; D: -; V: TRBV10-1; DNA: TGCGCCAGCAGTGACGGAGCGAACACCGGGGAGCTGTTTTTT; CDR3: CASSDGANTGELFF
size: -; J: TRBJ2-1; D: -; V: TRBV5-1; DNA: TGCGCCAGCAGCGGAGACCCGGGGTCCTACAATGAGCAGTTCTTC; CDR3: CASSGDPGSYNEQFF
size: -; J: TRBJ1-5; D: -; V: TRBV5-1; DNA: TGCGCCAGCAGCTTGACGACAGGAAATCAGCCCCAGCATTTT; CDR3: CASSLTTGNQPQHF
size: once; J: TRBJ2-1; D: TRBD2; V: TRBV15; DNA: TGTGCCACCAGCAGCCCCGGGACTAGCGGTGCCCAGTTCTTC; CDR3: CATSSPGTSGAQFF
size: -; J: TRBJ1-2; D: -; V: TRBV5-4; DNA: TGTGCCAGCAGCCCTAGGGAGAACTATGGCTACACCTTC; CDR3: CASSPRENYGYTF
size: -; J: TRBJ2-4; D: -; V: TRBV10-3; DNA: TGTGCCATCAGTGAGTCGGACGGAGGGCCCGGGGGTCTTCAGTACTTC; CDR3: CAISESDGGPGGLQYF
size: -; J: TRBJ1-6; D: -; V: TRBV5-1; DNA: TGCGCCAGCAGCGAGCGGCGTGGGAGAGACTATAATTCACCCCTCCACTTT; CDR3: CASSERRGRDYNSPLHF
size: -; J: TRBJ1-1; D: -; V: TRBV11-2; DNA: TGTGCCAGCAGCTCAACGGACGGGAACACTGAAGCTTTCTTT; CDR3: CASSSTDGNTEAFF
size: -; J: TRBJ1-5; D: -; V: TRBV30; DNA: TGTGCCTGCCAGTCCGGCAGTAGCAATCAGCCCCAGCATTTT; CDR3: CACQSGSSNQPQHF
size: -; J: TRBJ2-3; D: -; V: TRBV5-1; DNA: TGCGCCAGCAGCCATCCAGACACAGATACGCAGTATTTT; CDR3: CASSHPDTDTQYF
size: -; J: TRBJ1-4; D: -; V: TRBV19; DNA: TGTGCCAGTAGTAAGGTCAGGGCGAACGAAAAACTGTTTTTT; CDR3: CASSKVRANEKLFF
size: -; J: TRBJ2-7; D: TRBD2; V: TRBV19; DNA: TGTGCCAGTAGTATAAGTGGACTAGCGGGAGTCGAGCAGTACTTC; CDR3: CASSISGLAGVEQYF
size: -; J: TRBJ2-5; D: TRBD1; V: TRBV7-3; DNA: TGTGCCAGCAGCACCTCCGGGACAGGGGGTTCCTCAGAGACCCAGTACTTC; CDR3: CASSTSGTGGSSETQYF
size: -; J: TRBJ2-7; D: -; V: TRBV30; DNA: TGTGCCTGGAGTGCCGGGGGCTACGAGCAGTACTTC; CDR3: CAWSAGGYEQYF